Following are 15 T cell receptor beta chains from one sample sequenced in a study of cytomegalovirus exposure and HLA in healthy donors. PCR was performed using 60 Vbeta and 13 Jbeta primers. The table came from immunoSEQ multiplex PCR; TCRdb's copy has only in-frame clones and leaves some out. The repertoire holds roughly 140,000 clones, with approximately 80% as singletons. Source material: PBMCs. Every receptor here comes from a man aged 40-49 years in good health and CMV-seropositive.

The chain joins TRBV27 to TRBJ2-7; TRBD1 agrees at 8 bases. J gave up 5 bases and V 6 bases, and 3 bases lay outside the gene matches. The CDR3 runs 12 residues. CDR1 and CDR2 from the germline V gene are MNHEY and SMNVEV (reference sequence). This CDR3 is CASSDRGDEQYF. Here the CDR3 DNA reads TGTGCCAGCAGCGACAGGGGCGACGAGCAGTACTTC.

Details on this clone: Other DNA sequences in the same sample also yield this CDR3. This sequence joins TRBV7-3 and TRBJ2-3; tentatively, D is TRBD1 (6 bases). The germline gives CDR1 SGHTA, CDR2 FQGTGA. The CDR3 totals 15 residues. The V end lost 4 bases, the J end lost 0 bases, and 11 bases lay between the germline ends. The DNA for the CDR3 is TGTGCCAGCAGCTCCAGGGGATCTAGCACAGATACGCAGTATTTT. This encodes CASSSRGSSTDTQYF. Filled out from reference TRBV7-3 and TRBJ2-3, the complete variable domain reads GAGVSQTPSNKVTEKGKYVELRCDPISGHTALYWYRQSLGQGPEFLIYFQGTGAADDSGLPNDRFFAVRPEGSVSTLKIQRTERGDSAVYLCASSSRGSSTDTQYFGPGTRLTVL.

The chain couples TRBV10-3 to TRBJ2-7, with TRBD1 matching 8 bases. This CDR3 spans 14 amino acids. V lost 0 bases to trimming and J lost 7 bases; unmatched junction nucleotides: 5. Germline assignment: CDR1 ENHRY and CDR2 SYGVKD. CDR3 DNA sequence: TGTGCCATCAGTGAGTCTCGGACAGGGAGTGAGCAGTACTTC. Protein: CAISESRTGSEQYF.

This chain links TRBV5-1 with TRBJ2-7, with D possibly matching TRBD1 (6 bases). The CDR3 sequence is 14 residues long. Per the germline V gene, CDR1 is SGHRS and CDR2 is YFSETQ. Trimming removed 5 bases from V and 6 bases from J, with 18 bases in between. CDR3 sequence reads: CASRSSQDSFEQYF. Here the CDR3 DNA reads TGCGCCAGCAGATCTTCCCAGGACAGTTTCGAGCAGTACTTC. The full variable domain, rest sourced from reference TRBV5-1 and TRBJ2-7, is KAGVTQTPRYLIKTRGQQVTLSCSPISGHRSVSWYQQTPGQGLQFLFEYFSETQRNKGNFPGRFSGRQFSNSRSEMNVSTLELGDSALYLCASRSSQDSFEQYFGPGTRLTVT.

The chain combines TRBV6-5 with TRBJ1-2; D is undetermined. CDR3 length: 14 residues. Germline-derived CDR1 and CDR2 are MNHEY and SVGAGI. V gave up 5 bases and J gave up 4 bases, with 14 bases separating them. CDR3 protein: CASSEDGGIYGYTF. The CDR3 region has the DNA TGTGCCAGCAGTGAAGATGGAGGAATCTATGGCTACACCTTC.

The chain has TRBV6-5 and TRBJ1-4; 8 nucleotides agree with TRBD1. With V trimmed by 2 bases and J by 7 bases, 3 bases remained unmatched. This CDR3 region has 14 residues. The V gene's germline CDR1 is MNHEY and CDR2 SVGAGI. CDR3 sequence: CASSYDRGFEKLFF. The CDR3, as DNA: TGTGCCAGCAGTTACGACAGGGGATTTGAAAAACTGTTTTTT.

This rearrangement joins TRBV9 to TRBJ2-7; 8 nucleotides match TRBD2. After removal of 2 bases from V and 6 bases from J, the junction contained 10 bases not matched to a gene. CDR3 length: 15 residues. CDR1 is SGDLS, CDR2 YYNGEE, per germline. This CDR3 reads CASSVTAGGSLEQYF. CDR3 DNA sequence: TGTGCCAGCAGCGTCACGGCGGGGGGCTCCCTCGAGCAGTACTTC.

This clone was detected a few times. At one end, the junction sequence differs from germline, possibly due to a read error. The rearrangement uses TRBV5-4 and TRBJ2-3, with 9 bases fitting TRBD1. CDR1 SGHNT and CDR2 YYREEE come from the germline V gene (reference sequence). The length of the CDR3 is 15 residues. The chain's CDR3 is CASYSFTGGTDTQYF. Written as DNA, the CDR3 is TGTGCCAGCTACAGTTTTACAGGGGGCACGGATACGCAGTATTTT.

The chain combines TRBV7-9 with TRBJ2-7; 11 bases match TRBD2. Germline V gives CDR1 SEHNR, CDR2 FQNEAQ (reference sequence). This CDR3 contains 14 residues. After removal of 5 bases from V and 6 bases from J, the junction contained 6 bases not matched to a gene. The CDR3 DNA reads as TGTGCCAGCAGCCCTCGACTAGCGGGGATCGAGCAGTACTTC. As protein: CASSPRLAGIEQYF.

Written as DNA, the CDR3 is TGTGCCAGCAGTGAAGAGGGGGCCGGGGAGCTGTTTTTT. This codes for CASSEEGAGELFF. The rearrangement uses TRBV2 and TRBJ2-2, with a weak D call TRBD1 (6 bases). CDR3 size: 13 residues. CDR1 is SNHLY and CDR2 is FYNNEI in the germline V gene. Between the trimmed V and J ends, which lost 1 base and 6 bases, there was a span of 6 bases. Together with reference TRBV2 and TRBJ2-2, the CDR3 gives the full variable domain: EPEVTQTPSHQVTQMGQEVILRCVPISNHLYFYWYRQILGQKVEFLVSFYNNEISEKSEIFDDQFSVERPDGSNFTLKIRSTKLEDSAMYFCASSEEGAGELFFGEGSRLTVL.

The chain links TRBV5-5 to TRBJ2-7; D possibly corresponds to TRBD1 (5 bases). CDR3 length equals 14 residues. Trimming left V 0 bases short and J 7 bases short, with 14 bases between. CDR1 is SGHKS, CDR2 YYEKEE, per germline (reference sequence). CDR3: CASSLDRGFGEQYF. CDR3 coding DNA: TGTGCCAGCAGCTTGGATAGGGGTTTCGGGGAGCAGTACTTC. The full variable domain, its missing parts supplied by reference TRBV5-5 and TRBJ2-7, is DAGVTQSPTHLIKTRGQQVTLRCSPISGHKSVSWYQQVLGQGPQFIFQYYEKEERGRGNFPDRFSARQFPNYSSELNVNALLLGDSALYLCASSLDRGFGEQYFGPGTRLTVT.

The chain uses TRBV5-5 and TRBJ1-3; weak D call: TRBD1 (6 bases). Trimming pared 1 base from V and 2 bases from J, leaving 16 bases between. CDR1 and CDR2 from the germline V gene are SGHKS and YYEKEE (reference sequence). CDR3 length: 17 residues. The DNA of the CDR3 is TGTGCCAGCAGCTTGACAAAAAACCAGGGGACTGGAAACACCATATATTTT. Translation gives CASSLTKNQGTGNTIYF.

The J gene is TRBJ2-5, the V gene TRBV7-9; D gene uncertain. CDR1 and CDR2 from the germline V gene are SEHNR and FQNEAQ (reference sequence). V was shortened by 5 bases and J by 1 base, with 8 bases between the two germline ends. This CDR3 region has 13 residues. CDR3 region: CASSQVLQETQYF. CDR3 bases: TGTGCCAGCAGCCAGGTTCTCCAAGAGACCCAGTACTTC. Full variable domain (missing parts from reference TRBV7-9 and TRBJ2-5): DTGVSQNPRHKITKRGQNVTFRCDPISEHNRLYWYRQTLGQGPEFLTYFQNEAQLEKSRLLSDRFSAERPKGSFSTLEIQRTEQGDSAMYLCASSQVLQETQYFGPGTRLLVL.

This chain's CDR3 is CASSQVREATNEKLFF. The CDR3, as DNA: TGCGCCAGCAGCCAAGTCCGCGAAGCAACTAATGAAAAACTGTTTTTT. V usage is TRBV4-3 and J usage is TRBJ1-4; D is unresolved. This CDR3 is built from 16 residues. The V end lost 1 base, the J end lost 0 bases, and 9 bases lay between the germline ends. CDR1 LGHNA and CDR2 YSLEER come from the germline V gene.

This clone was detected only once. The chain has TRBV27 and TRBJ2-1; D perhaps matches TRBD2 (7 bases). This CDR3 is built from 14 residues. V gave up 4 bases and J gave up 7 bases, with 14 bases separating them. The germline V gene has CDR1 MNHEY and CDR2 SMNVEV (reference sequence). CDR3 sequence (DNA): TGTGCCAGCAGTTCCCTAAGGGGGGGTAATGAGCAGTTCTTC. Translation: CASSSLRGGNEQFF.